The sample holds a few counts of the clone carrying this T cell receptor beta chain. The antigen remains undetermined. The sample belongs to a study of beta chain features in type 1 diabetes. Study-wide points: All four CD4+ subsets of Type 1 diabetes patients contained TCRB CDR3s that were moderately but significantly shorter.

The entirety of the isolated RNA underwent reverse transcription, so expressed TCRB transcripts were sequenced. Average reads for naive, central memory and regulatory T cell samples were roughly 3.5 million. This table comes from immunoSEQ multiplex PCR, and its TCRdb copy is limited to in-frame clones, with some not included. The sample includes roughly 730,000 clones, roughly 12% of them seen just once. Trimming shortened V by 1 base and J by 3 bases, and 9 bases separated the two germline ends. This CDR3 spans 14 amino acids. Germline CDR1 reads SNHLY; CDR2 reads FYNNEI. The TCR was taken from a young man with type 1 diabetes. The specimen sequenced was naive CD4+ T cells from blood. The rearrangement joins TRBV2 to TRBJ1-1, with unresolved D. DNA of the CDR3: TGTGCCAGCAGTGAAGAAGTTTTCGACACTGAAGCTTTCTTT. This gives the protein CASSEEVFDTEAFF.